The 31 T cell receptor beta chains in this list originate from one sample, sequenced in a study of identical twins. TCRdb independently ran MiXCR on the 5' RACE reads; one entry per CDR3 protein. The sample gives about 530,000 distinct CDR3 sequences, roughly 15% of which show up once; roughly 0.42% is in the top ten. This sample was also put to use in a study of yellow fever vaccine responses in identical twins.

Sequencing input: CD4+ T cells sorted from blood. The receptor set was obtained from a woman between 18 and 29 years old in good health.

The chain recombines TRBV20-1 with TRBJ1-1; 11 bases align to TRBD1. The CDR3 extends over 14 amino acids. CDR1 DFQATT and CDR2 SNEGSKA come from the germline V gene (reference sequence). Germline trimming cut 6 bases from V and 7 bases from J; bases unmatched to any gene: 10. The CDR3: CSAPNLGQGVEAFF. DNA for the CDR3: TGCAGTGCCCCTAATTTGGGACAGGGGGTTGAAGCTTTCTTT.

The V and J genes are TRBV3-1 and TRBJ1-5; 10 bases line up with TRBD1. J was trimmed by 6 bases and V by 6 bases; bases with no gene match: 8. Per the germline V gene, CDR1 is LGHDT and CDR2 is YNNKEL (reference sequence). The CDR3 loop spans 15 amino acids. The DNA of the CDR3 is TGTGCCAGCAGTCGGACAGGGGGTGAGAGTCAGCCCCAGCATTTT. This encodes CASSRTGGESQPQHF. The full variable domain, with the rest looked up from reference TRBV3-1 and TRBJ1-5, is DTAVSQTPKYLVTQMGNDKSIKCEQNLGHDTMYWYKQDSKKFLKIMFSYNNKELIINETVPNRFSPKSPDKAHLNLHINSLELGDSAVYFCASSRTGGESQPQHFGDGTRLSIL.

V and J are TRBV12-3 or TRBV12-4 and TRBJ2-1; TRBD1 aligns across 8 bases. Unmatched junction bases numbered 8, after V lost 6 bases and J lost 4 bases. The CDR3 spans 15 residues. As DNA, the CDR3 is TGTGCCAGCAGGCCCGGGACAGGAGAATACAATGAGCAGTTCTTC. Protein product: CASRPGTGEYNEQFF.

The chain has TRBV20-1 and TRBJ2-3, with 12 bases fitting TRBD2. Germline values: CDR1 DFQATT, CDR2 SNEGSKA (reference sequence). The CDR3 is 15 residues long. V dropped 4 bases and J dropped 4; count of bases not matched to a gene: 6. The CDR3 loop is CSATKTSGSPDTQYF. The CDR3 bases are TGCAGTGCTACAAAGACTAGCGGGAGCCCAGATACGCAGTATTTT.

This chain joins TRBV7-9 and TRBJ2-7, with unresolved D. V was trimmed by 1 base and J by 3 bases, leaving 10 bases between them. The germline V gene has CDR1 SEHNR and CDR2 FQNEAQ (reference sequence). CDR3 size: 14 residues. The CDR3 DNA follows: TGTGCCAGCAGCTTAGACGCCTGGGGCTACGAGCAGTACGTC. Translating it yields CASSLDAWGYEQYV.

The sample holds a few counts of this clonotype. The chain has TRBV5-5 and TRBJ1-6; a weak D match, TRBD1 (5 bases). Trimming stripped 4 bases from V and 0 bases from J, with 17 bases between. The CDR3 length is 18 residues. CDR1 and CDR2 from the germline V gene are SGHKS and YYEKEE (reference sequence). The CDR3 DNA reads TGTGCCAGCAGCAGTAACCGACAGACGAGCTCCTATAATTCACCCCTCCACTTT. Translating it yields CASSSNRQTSSYNSPLHF. Variable domain in full (rest from reference TRBV5-5 and TRBJ1-6): DAGVTQSPTHLIKTRGQQVTLRCSPISGHKSVSWYQQVLGQGPQFIFQYYEKEERGRGNFPDRFSARQFPNYSSELNVNALLLGDSALYLCASSSNRQTSSYNSPLHFGNGTRLTVT.

A few counts support this clonotype. The chain is built from TRBV9 and TRBJ2-7; the match to TRBD2 covers 12 bases. The CDR3 is 18 amino acids. V lost 4 bases to trimming and J lost 3 bases; unmatched junction nucleotides: 14. CDR1 is SGDLS, CDR2 YYNGEE, per germline. Here the CDR3 reads CASSPGLAGPGVFYEQYF. CDR3 in DNA: TGTGCCAGCAGCCCGGGACTAGCGGGTCCTGGGGTGTTCTACGAGCAGTACTTC.

The table lists this clonotype with many counts. This chain links TRBV5-1 with TRBJ2-1; weak D call: TRBD2 (7 bases). Germline V gene lookup returns CDR1 SGHRS and CDR2 YFSETQ. The V gene lost 2 bases and the J gene lost 10 bases, with 16 bases spanning the gap. This CDR3 contains 14 residues. In DNA, the CDR3 is TGCGCCAGCAGCTTCAGGGAGGGGGGTTTGGAGCAGTTCTTC. Protein sequence: CASSFREGGLEQFF.

This chain links TRBV29-1 with TRBJ2-7; D possibly matches TRBD1 or TRBD2 (5 bases each). Germline loops: CDR1 SQVTM, CDR2 ANQGSEA. The CDR3 is 14 amino acids. V was shortened by 1 base and J by 0 bases, with 10 bases between the two germline ends. Here the CDR3 reads CSVEAQGASYEQYF. DNA of the CDR3: TGCAGCGTTGAAGCCCAGGGAGCCTCCTACGAGCAGTACTTC.

This clonotype was seen a handful of times. V is TRBV5-1 and J is TRBJ1-3; D uncertain. CDR1 and CDR2 (germline): SGHRS, YFSETQ. Between the trimmed V and J ends, which lost 1 base and 0 bases, there was a span of 11 bases. This CDR3 region has 16 residues. The CDR3 DNA follows: TGCGCCAGCAGCTTGACCCTTTCTGCCTCTGGAAACACCATATATTTT. This sequence encodes CASSLTLSASGNTIYF.

The chain combines TRBV12-3 or TRBV12-4 with TRBJ1-6; D call uncertain. Trimming took off 3 bases at V and 1 base at J, with 7 bases between the two ends. This CDR3 has 15 amino acids. CDR3 sequence reads: CASSLLGSYNSPLHF. DNA for the CDR3: TGTGCCAGCAGTTTGTTGGGTTCCTATAATTCACCCCTCCACTTT.

Only a few counts were recorded for this clonotype. The J gene is TRBJ2-1, the V gene TRBV7-2, with D unclear. This CDR3 has 14 amino acids. The germline gives CDR1 SGHTA, CDR2 FQGNSA. Trimming left V 5 bases short and J 8 bases short, with 16 bases between. The CDR3 here is CASSRQGRVDEQFF. The CDR3, as DNA: TGTGCCAGCAGCCGCCAAGGAAGGGTCGATGAGCAGTTCTTC. The complete variable domain, with remaining parts taken from reference TRBV7-2 and TRBJ2-1, reads GAGVSQSPSNKVTEKGKDVELRCDPISGHTALYWYRQSLGQGLEFLIYFQGNSAPDKSGLPSDRFSAERTGGSVSTLTIQRTQQEDSAVYLCASSRQGRVDEQFFGPGTRLTVL.

This clonotype was observed a few times. The J gene is TRBJ2-1, the V gene TRBV20-1; 11 bases agree with TRBD2. The CDR3 has 13 residues. CDR1 and CDR2 from the germline V gene are DFQATT and SNEGSKA (reference sequence). V trimming: 5 bases; J trimming: 10 bases; junction bases outside the gene matches: 7. In DNA, the CDR3 is TGCAGTGCTGAACTAGCGGGAGCTTTGGAGCAGTTCTTC. Translated: CSAELAGALEQFF.

This clonotype was observed a handful of times. The genes are TRBV10-3 and TRBJ2-1, with D perhaps TRBD1 (6 bases). Germline-derived CDR1 and CDR2 are ENHRY and SYGVKD. CDR3 length equals 14 residues. The V gene lost 7 bases and the J gene lost 5 bases, with 15 bases spanning the gap. The CDR3 is CAIKGGDGNNEQFF. Here the CDR3 DNA reads TGTGCCATCAAAGGGGGAGATGGGAACAATGAGCAGTTCTTC.

This clonotype came up once. This chain uses TRBV9 with TRBJ2-6, with D unresolved. V dropped 0 bases and J dropped 1 base, with 8 bases sitting between them. This CDR3 has 16 residues. CDR1 and CDR2 (germline): SGDLS, YYNGEE. CDR3 in amino acids: CASSVAIGSGANVLTF. CDR3 nucleotide sequence: TGTGCCAGCAGCGTAGCTATAGGGTCTGGGGCCAACGTCCTGACTTTC.

A few counts support this clonotype. The chain employs TRBV12-3 or TRBV12-4 and TRBJ1-6; 7 positions agree with TRBD1. This CDR3 is 15 amino acids long. The V segment lost 0 bases and the J segment 6 bases; nucleotides outside the gene matches: 2. CDR3 in DNA: TGTGCCAGCAGTTTAGCCCGGGACAGTAATTCACCCCTCCACTTT. It is translated as CASSLARDSNSPLHF.

This clonotype was counted between two and nine times. The V and J genes are TRBV28 and TRBJ1-2; a possible D gene is TRBD1 (5 bases). Germline-derived CDR1 and CDR2 are MDHEN and SYDVKM. Trimming shortened V by 8 bases and J by 8 bases, and 18 bases separated the two germline ends. The CDR3 has 13 amino acids. Written as DNA, the CDR3 is TGTGCCAGCTCGGGGCTGGCAGGAAACGGCTACACCTTC. Its translation is CASSGLAGNGYTF.

The J gene is TRBJ2-7, the V gene TRBV5-1, with 9 bases fitting TRBD1. The germline CDR1 and CDR2 sequences are SGHRS and YFSETQ. The V segment lost 4 bases and the J segment 2 bases; nucleotides outside the gene matches: 7. The CDR3 loop spans 15 amino acids. CDR3 nucleotide sequence: TGCGCCAGCAGCGAACCGGGACAGGGAGCCTACGAGCAGTACTTC. The encoded protein is CASSEPGQGAYEQYF.

In this sample, this clonotype turned up a few times. This chain uses TRBV28 with TRBJ2-7, with D maybe TRBD1 (6 bases). The CDR3 runs 15 residues. V gave up 3 bases and J gave up 0 bases, with 12 bases separating them. The germline V gene has CDR1 MDHEN and CDR2 SYDVKM. CDR3 in amino acids: CASSFSRTASYEQYV. The CDR3 DNA sequence: TGTGCCAGCAGTTTTAGCCGGACAGCCTCCTACGAGCAGTACGTC.

The rearrangement joins TRBV11-2 to TRBJ2-7; TRBD1 or TRBD2 may be the D gene (6 bases each). V was pared by 2 bases and J by 3 bases, with 14 bases between. The CDR3 consists of 15 residues. Germline CDR1 reads SGHAT; CDR2 reads FQNNGV. CDR3 amino acids: CASSLIGGGGYEQYV. DNA for the CDR3: TGTGCCAGCAGCTTAATAGGAGGGGGTGGCTACGAGCAGTACGTC.

The rearrangement links TRBV28 to TRBJ2-2, with D tentatively TRBD2 (6 bases). CDR3 size: 15 residues. V was clipped by 3 bases and J by 6 bases, with 14 bases between them. Germline-derived CDR1 and CDR2 are MDHEN and SYDVKM. The CDR3 reads CASSLIGGSAGELFF. CDR3 DNA sequence: TGTGCCAGCAGTTTGATTGGGGGGTCGGCCGGGGAGCTGTTTTTT.

The chain employs TRBV12-3 or TRBV12-4 and TRBJ2-7, with TRBD1 matching 9 bases. After removal of 4 bases from V and 6 bases from J, the junction contained 4 bases not matched to a gene. This CDR3 has 13 amino acids. The chain's CDR3 is CASSSRQGGEQYF. Written as DNA, the CDR3 is TGTGCCAGCAGTTCGAGACAGGGGGGCGAGCAGTACTTC.

This clonotype appeared a few times. J is TRBJ2-1 and V is TRBV7-8; D is possibly TRBD2 (5 bases). Germline V gene sequence: CDR1 SGHVS, CDR2 FQNEAQ. The CDR3 is 16 residues long. Deletions cut 5 bases from V and 4 bases from J, with 18 bases between. This chain's CDR3 is CASSPSVERSYNEQFF. In nucleotides, the CDR3 is TGTGCCAGCAGCCCCTCGGTCGAGCGGAGTTACAATGAGCAGTTCTTC.

The chain uses TRBV4-2 and TRBJ2-2; D assignment may be TRBD1 or TRBD2 (6 bases each). The CDR3 length is 16 residues. Germline lookup yields CDR1 LGHNA and CDR2 YNFKEQ. Trimming removed 3 bases from V and 6 bases from J, with 17 bases in between. The CDR3 DNA sequence: TGTGCCAGCAGCCAGGCCCTGGAGGGGGGAGCCGGGGAGCTGTTTTTT. It yields the protein CASSQALEGGAGELFF.

This chain joins TRBV5-4 and TRBJ2-1; 9 positions match TRBD2. Germline trimming cut 6 bases from V and 5 bases from J; bases unmatched to any gene: 15. This CDR3 has 17 residues. Germline loops: CDR1 SGHNT, CDR2 YYREEE (reference sequence). CDR3 residues: CASTPSRREGQDNEQFF. CDR3 sequence (DNA): TGTGCCAGCACCCCTTCTAGGCGGGAGGGGCAGGACAATGAGCAGTTCTTC.

The chain uses TRBV5-1 and TRBJ2-1, with TRBD1 matching over 9 bases. Germline CDR1 SGHRS, CDR2 YFSETQ. V shed 0 bases and J 1 base; nucleotides not matched to a gene: 8. The CDR3 is 18 amino acids. CDR3 loop: CASSLASTGQGSYNEQFF. DNA of the CDR3: TGCGCCAGCAGCTTGGCTTCCACGGGACAGGGATCCTACAATGAGCAGTTCTTC. The full variable domain, its missing parts supplied by reference TRBV5-1 and TRBJ2-1, is KAGVTQTPRYLIKTRGQQVTLSCSPISGHRSVSWYQQTPGQGLQFLFEYFSETQRNKGNFPGRFSGRQFSNSRSEMNVSTLELGDSALYLCASSLASTGQGSYNEQFFGPGTRLTVL.

This clonotype was recorded a few times. The V call is TRBV24-1, the J call TRBJ2-2, with TRBD2 matching 8 bases. Germline-derived CDR1 and CDR2 are KGHDR and SFDVKD. V dropped 7 bases and J dropped 5; count of bases not matched to a gene: 5. The length of the CDR3 is 14 residues. Here the CDR3 reads CATRGTRVTGELFF. Written as DNA, the CDR3 is TGTGCCACCAGAGGGACTAGAGTAACCGGGGAGCTGTTTTTT.

This clonotype was counted many times. V gene TRBV28 combines with J gene TRBJ1-5; D might be TRBD1 (5 bases). The length of the CDR3 is 13 residues. Looked up from germline, CDR1 is MDHEN and CDR2 is SYDVKM. V gave up 7 bases and J gave up 4 bases, with 11 bases separating them. The CDR3 is CASIPGGNQPQHF. As DNA, the CDR3 is TGTGCCAGCATCCCCGGGGGAAATCAGCCCCAGCATTTT.

Only a few counts were recorded for this clonotype. The J gene is TRBJ2-2, the V gene TRBV7-9; TRBD1 matches 8 bases. Losses at the gene ends were 4 bases for V and 8 bases for J; bases not matched to a gene: 12. This CDR3 spans 16 amino acids. CDR1 and CDR2 from the germline V gene are SEHNR and FQNEAQ (reference sequence). The CDR3 region has the DNA TGTGCCAGCAGCTCCCCCGACAGGGGAGCTTCTGGGGAGCTGTTTTTT. It encodes CASSSPDRGASGELFF.

This clonotype was seen a handful of times. The gene calls are TRBV5-6 and TRBJ1-5; the D is unclear. This CDR3 has 14 amino acids. Per the germline V gene, CDR1 is SGHDT and CDR2 is YYEEEE. The V end lost 2 bases, the J end lost 4 bases, and 10 bases lay between the germline ends. The chain's CDR3 is CASSFFPRNQPQHF. The CDR3, as DNA: TGTGCCAGCAGCTTCTTCCCGAGGAATCAGCCCCAGCATTTT.

V usage is TRBV7-2 and J usage is TRBJ2-3, with TRBD2 identical over 9 bases. Germline values: CDR1 SGHTA, CDR2 FQGNSA. The ends lost 2 bases at V and 4 bases at J; junction bases unmatched: 4. The CDR3 length is 15 residues. CDR3 in DNA: TGTGCCAGCAGCTTACGTAGCGGGAGACCAGATACGCAGTATTTT. Translating gives CASSLRSGRPDTQYF.